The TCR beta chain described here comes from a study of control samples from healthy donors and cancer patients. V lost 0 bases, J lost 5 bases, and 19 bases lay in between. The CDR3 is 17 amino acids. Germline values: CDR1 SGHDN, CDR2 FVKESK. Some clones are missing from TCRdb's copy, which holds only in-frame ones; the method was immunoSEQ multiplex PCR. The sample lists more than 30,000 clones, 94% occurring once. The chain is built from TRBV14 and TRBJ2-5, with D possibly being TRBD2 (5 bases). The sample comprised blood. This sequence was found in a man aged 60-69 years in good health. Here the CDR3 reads CASSQEVLPRPGETQYF. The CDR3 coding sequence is TGTGCCAGCAGCCAAGAAGTGCTTCCGCGTCCGGGGGAGACCCAGTACTTC.